This TCR beta chain emerged from a study of tumor and adjacent non-tumor tissue in lung cancer. Three rounds of nested PCR, following a modified ARM-PCR protocol, produced the TCRbeta library. TCRdb reanalysed the multiplex PCR reads using MiXCR and keeps one entry per CDR3 protein. Seen here are about 110,000 distinct CDR3 sequences, about 87% observed once, and the top ten hold approximately 24%. The CDR3 loop spans 18 amino acids. The germline V gene encodes CDR1 SGHDT and CDR2 YYEEEE. Germline trimming cut 8 bases from V and 3 bases from J; bases unmatched to any gene: 18. The template was RNA from unsorted bulk tissue.

Material: lung tumor tissue. The J gene is TRBJ2-7, the V gene TRBV5-6, with TRBD2 matching 12 bases. This clonotype was obtained from a man between 65 and 85 years old with non-small cell lung cancer. The CDR3 DNA is TGTGCCAGAACCCCGACACTAGCGGGAGGTCCGGGTAACTACGAGCAGTACTTC. This encodes CARTPTLAGGPGNYEQYF.